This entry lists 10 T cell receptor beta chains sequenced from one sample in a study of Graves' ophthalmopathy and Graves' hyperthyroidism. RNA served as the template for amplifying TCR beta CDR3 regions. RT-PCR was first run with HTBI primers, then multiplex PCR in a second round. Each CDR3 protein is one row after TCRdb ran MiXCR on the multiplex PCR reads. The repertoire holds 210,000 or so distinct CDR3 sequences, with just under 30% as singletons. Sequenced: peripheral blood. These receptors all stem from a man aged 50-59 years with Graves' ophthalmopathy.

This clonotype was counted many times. Here the CDR3 DNA reads TGTGCCAGCAGCCCGCACCACCAAGAGACCCAGTACTTC. It yields the protein CASSPHHQETQYF. This rearrangement joins TRBV9 to TRBJ2-5, with D unclear. Deletions cut 4 bases from V and 0 bases from J, with 7 bases between. This CDR3 contains 13 residues. CDR1 and CDR2 from the germline V gene are SGDLS and YYNGEE.

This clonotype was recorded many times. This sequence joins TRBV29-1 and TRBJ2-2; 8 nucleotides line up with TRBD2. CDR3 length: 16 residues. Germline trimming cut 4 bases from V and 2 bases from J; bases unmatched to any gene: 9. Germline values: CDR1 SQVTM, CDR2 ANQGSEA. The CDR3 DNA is TGCAGCGTTGGCAGAAGCGGGAGCGGAAACACCGGGGAGCTGTTTTTT. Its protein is CSVGRSGSGNTGELFF.

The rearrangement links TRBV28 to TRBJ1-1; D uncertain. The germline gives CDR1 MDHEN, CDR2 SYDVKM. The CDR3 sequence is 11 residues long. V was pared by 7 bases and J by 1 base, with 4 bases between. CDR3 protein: CASKKNTEAFF. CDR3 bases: TGTGCCAGCAAAAAGAACACTGAAGCTTTCTTT.

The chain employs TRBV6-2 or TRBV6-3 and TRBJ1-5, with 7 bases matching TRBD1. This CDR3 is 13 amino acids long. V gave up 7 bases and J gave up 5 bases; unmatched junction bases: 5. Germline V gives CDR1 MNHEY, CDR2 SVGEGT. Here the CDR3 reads CASNDREHQPQHF. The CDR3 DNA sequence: TGTGCCAGCAACGACAGGGAGCATCAGCCCCAGCATTTT.

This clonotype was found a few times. In DNA form, the CDR3 reads TGTGCCAGCAGCCCCGGGCCGGGTTGGGCCAACGAGCAGTACTTC. Encoded protein: CASSPGPGWANEQYF. The chain has TRBV6-2 or TRBV6-3 and TRBJ2-7; D not resolved. V lost 6 bases, J lost 5 bases, and 20 bases lay in between. There are 15 residues in the CDR3. The germline V gene encodes CDR1 MNHEY and CDR2 SVGEGT.

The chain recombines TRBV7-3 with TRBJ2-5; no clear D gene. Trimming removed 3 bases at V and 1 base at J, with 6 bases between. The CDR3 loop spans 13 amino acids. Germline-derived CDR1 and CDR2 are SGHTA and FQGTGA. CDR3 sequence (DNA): TGTGCCAGCAGCTTGAGGAGCCAAGAGACCCAGTACTTC. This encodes CASSLRSQETQYF.

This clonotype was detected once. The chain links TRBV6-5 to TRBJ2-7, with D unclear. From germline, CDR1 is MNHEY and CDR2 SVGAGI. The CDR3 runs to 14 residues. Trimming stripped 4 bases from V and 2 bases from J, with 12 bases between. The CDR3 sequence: CASSSLDETYEQYF. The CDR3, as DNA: TGTGCCAGCAGTTCATTGGACGAGACCTACGAGCAGTACTTC.

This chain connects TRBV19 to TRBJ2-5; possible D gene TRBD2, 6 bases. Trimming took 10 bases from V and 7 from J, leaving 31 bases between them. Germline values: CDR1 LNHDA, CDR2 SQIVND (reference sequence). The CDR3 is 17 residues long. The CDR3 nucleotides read TGTGCCACATCCCCGAGGGGACTTCGCGGCGGTATGGGGACCCAGTACTTC. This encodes CATSPRGLRGGMGTQYF.

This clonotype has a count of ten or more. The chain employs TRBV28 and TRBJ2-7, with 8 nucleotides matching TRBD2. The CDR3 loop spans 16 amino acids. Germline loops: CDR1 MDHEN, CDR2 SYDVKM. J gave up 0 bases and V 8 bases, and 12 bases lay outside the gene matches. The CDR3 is CASGPDSSGYSYEQYF. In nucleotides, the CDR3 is TGTGCCAGCGGTCCCGACTCTAGCGGGTACTCCTACGAGCAGTACTTC.

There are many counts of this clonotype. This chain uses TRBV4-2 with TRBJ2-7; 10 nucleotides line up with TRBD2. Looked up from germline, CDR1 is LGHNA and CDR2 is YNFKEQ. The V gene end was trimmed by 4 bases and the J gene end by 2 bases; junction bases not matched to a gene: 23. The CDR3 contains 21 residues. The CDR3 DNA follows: TGTGCCAGCAGCCCCCGAAGGTTGTCCGGGACTAGCGAACGAACGGCCTACGAGCAGTACTTC. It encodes CASSPRRLSGTSERTAYEQYF.